Below are 22 T cell receptor beta chains sequenced from a single sample in a study of technical replicates of blood from a handful of donors. The method was immunoSEQ multiplex PCR; TCRdb's version includes in-frame clones alone and lacks a portion of them. The table lists roughly 52,000 clones, 90% to 95% of them singletons, with just over 3% in the top ten. Sample: PBMCs. The receptors stem from a human donor in good health. Some clones in this sample may be carry-over from other donors' samples.

The chain couples TRBV10-3 to TRBJ2-7; 8 nucleotides align to TRBD2. The CDR3 contains 14 residues. Germline V lookup: CDR1 ENHRY, CDR2 SYGVKD. V trimming: 7 bases; J trimming: 2 bases; junction bases outside the gene matches: 7. In nucleotides, the CDR3 is TGTGCCATCATGCCCACTAGCGGAACCTACGAGCAGTACTTC. Its translation is CAIMPTSGTYEQYF.

This chain joins TRBV19 and TRBJ1-1; maybe TRBD1 (6 bases). Germline CDR1 reads LNHDA; CDR2 reads SQIVND (reference sequence). V lost 3 bases and J lost 5, with 16 bases in between. CDR3 length: 15 residues. The CDR3 region is CASSIGRGARTEAFF. For the CDR3, the DNA is TGTGCCAGTAGTATTGGTCGGGGGGCCAGGACTGAAGCTTTCTTT.

Of note for this clone: At the DNA level, this CDR3 is encoded by other sequences in the same sample as well. This chain links TRBV7-9 with TRBJ2-7; 8 bases are shared with TRBD2. Germline V lookup: CDR1 SEHNR, CDR2 FQNEAQ (reference sequence). Trimming took 0 bases from V and 2 from J; bases not matched to a gene: 3. CDR3 length: 15 amino acids. The CDR3 DNA follows: TGTGCCAGCAGCTTAGCGAGCGGGGGAACCTACGAGCAGTACTTC. It is translated as CASSLASGGTYEQYF.

This clone was detected a few times. This chain uses TRBV25-1 with TRBJ1-2; the match to TRBD1 covers 7 bases. The germline V gene encodes CDR1 MGHDK and CDR2 SYGVNS. This CDR3 is built from 14 residues. Trimming removed 2 bases from V and 2 bases from J; junction bases left unmatched: 2. CDR3 protein: CASSEVRGNYGYTF. CDR3 sequence (DNA): TGTGCCAGCAGTGAAGTCAGGGGGAACTATGGCTACACCTTC.

The chain couples TRBV5-5 to TRBJ2-7; the match to TRBD2 covers 10 bases. Germline V lookup: CDR1 SGHKS, CDR2 YYEKEE (reference sequence). The V gene end was trimmed by 0 bases and the J gene end by 6 bases; junction bases not matched to a gene: 6. CDR3 length: 15 residues. CDR3 protein: CASSLVSGGVFEQYF. CDR3 nucleotides: TGTGCCAGCAGCTTGGTCAGCGGGGGGGTTTTCGAGCAGTACTTC.

The J gene is TRBJ1-3, the V gene TRBV5-8; 7 bases agree with TRBD1. The CDR3 has 16 amino acids. V lost 0 bases to trimming and J lost 0 bases; unmatched junction nucleotides: 3. The V gene's germline CDR1 is SGHTS and CDR2 YDEGEE. CDR3 DNA: TGTGCCAGCAGCTTGGGACAGGGATTCTCTGGAAACACCATATATTTT. This translates into CASSLGQGFSGNTIYF. The full variable domain, in which reference TRBV5-8 and TRBJ1-3 provide the parts outside the CDR3, is EAGVTQSPTHLIKTRGQQATLRCSPISGHTSVYWYQQALGLGLQFLLWYDEGEERNRGNFPPRFSGRQFPNYSSELNVNALELEDSALYLCASSLGQGFSGNTIYFGEGSWLTVV.

The chain joins TRBV7-3 to TRBJ2-1; possible D gene TRBD1, 6 bases. Germline V lookup: CDR1 SGHTA, CDR2 FQGTGA. The length of the CDR3 is 13 residues. Between the trimmed V and J ends, which lost 5 bases and 6 bases, there was a span of 11 bases. CDR3 nucleotide sequence: TGTGCCAGCAGCGAACAGGGTTCCAATGAGCAGTTCTTC. Translated: CASSEQGSNEQFF.

V is TRBV12-2 and J is TRBJ2-7; the table gives TRBD2 as D, unverified against the DNA. TRBV12-2 is an annotated pseudogene. The CDR3 contains 14 residues. CDR3 sequence: CASRSGTSDHEQYF. CDR3 DNA: TGTGCAAGTCGCTCCGGGACTAGCGACCACGAGCAGTACTTC.

This sequence joins TRBV18 and TRBJ2-1, with no clear D. The germline V gene has CDR1 KGHSH and CDR2 LQKENI. The CDR3 is made up of 14 amino acids. Trimming stripped 1 base from V and 8 bases from J, with 12 bases between. The CDR3 sequence is CASSPRANSHEQFF. CDR3 sequence (DNA): TGTGCCAGCTCACCACGTGCTAACTCCCATGAGCAGTTCTTC.

CDR3 DNA sequence: TGCGCCAGCAGCCCTGGACAGGGTGGGGGTTACGAGCAGTACTTC. Residues: CASSPGQGGGYEQYF. The chain carries TRBV5-1 and TRBJ2-7, with 8 bases that match TRBD1. V trimming: 4 bases; J trimming: 4 bases; junction bases outside the gene matches: 10. The CDR3 covers 15 residues. Looked up from germline, CDR1 is SGHRS and CDR2 is YFSETQ.

This clone was seen only once. The CDR3 region is CASSYAGVGTDTQYF. CDR3 in DNA: TGTGCCAGCAGTTACGCGGGAGTTGGCACAGATACGCAGTATTTT. The J gene is TRBJ2-3, the V gene TRBV6-5, with 7 bases aligning to TRBD2. The J segment lost 1 base and the V segment lost 2 bases, leaving 3 bases of the junction unmatched. CDR3 length: 15 amino acids. From germline, CDR1 is MNHEY and CDR2 SVGAGI.

V is TRBV5-4 and J is TRBJ1-4, with D perhaps TRBD1 (5 bases). Germline V gene sequence: CDR1 SGHNT, CDR2 YYREEE (reference sequence). Trimming left V 4 bases short and J 6 bases short, with 16 bases between. The CDR3 totals 15 residues. The CDR3 loop is CASSQRGGSDEKLFF. The CDR3 DNA sequence: TGTGCCAGCAGCCAGAGGGGCGGGAGTGATGAAAAACTGTTTTTT.

This chain links TRBV18 with TRBJ1-3; no clear D. CDR3 size: 15 residues. Germline V gene lookup returns CDR1 KGHSH and CDR2 LQKENI. Trimming shortened V by 5 bases and J by 0 bases, and 11 bases separated the two germline ends. CDR3 region: CASSSDEDSGNTIYF. The DNA for the CDR3 is TGTGCCAGCTCAAGCGACGAAGACTCTGGAAACACCATATATTTT.

The chain links TRBV7-2 to TRBJ2-7; TRBD1 aligns across 7 bases. J lost 2 bases, V lost 3 bases, and 7 bases had no gene match. Germline assignment: CDR1 SGHTA and CDR2 FQGNSA. The CDR3 covers 15 residues. As DNA, the CDR3 is TGTGCCAGCAGCTTGGACAGGTCTTCAGCCTACGAGCAGTACTTC. Translation gives CASSLDRSSAYEQYF.

The genes are TRBV9 and TRBJ2-7; 16 bases are a match to TRBD2. The trim removed 4 bases at V and 5 bases at J, leaving 3 bases unmatched. The germline V gene encodes CDR1 SGDLS and CDR2 YYNGEE. The CDR3 runs to 15 residues. CDR3 nucleotides: TGTGCCAGCAGCCCGGGACTAGCGGGAGGGCACGAGCAGTACTTC. Translated, it gives CASSPGLAGGHEQYF. The full variable domain, rest sourced from reference TRBV9 and TRBJ2-7, is DSGVTQTPKHLITATGQRVTLRCSPRSGDLSVYWYQQSLDQGLQFLIQYYNGEERAKGNILERFSAQQFPDLHSELNLSSLELGDSALYFCASSPGLAGGHEQYFGPGTRLTVT.

The chain uses TRBV2 and TRBJ2-7; D possibly corresponds to TRBD2 (7 bases). Germline V gene lookup returns CDR1 SNHLY and CDR2 FYNNEI. There are 14 residues in the CDR3. V was pared by 7 bases and J by 3 bases, with 16 bases between. CDR3 in DNA: TGTGCCAGCATCCCGGGGGGCCGGGGCTACGAGCAGTACTTC. The encoded protein is CASIPGGRGYEQYF.

The chain uses TRBV4-3 and TRBJ1-1; D perhaps matches TRBD1 (5 bases). The length of the CDR3 is 14 residues. V was pared by 0 bases and J by 5 bases, with 10 bases between. Per the germline V gene, CDR1 is LGHNA and CDR2 is YSLEER. The CDR3 region is CASSQDSGVTEAFF. CDR3 DNA: TGCGCCAGCAGCCAAGATTCGGGGGTTACTGAAGCTTTCTTT.

The V gene is TRBV4-1, the J gene TRBJ2-3, with TRBD1 matching over 9 bases. The germline V gene encodes CDR1 MGHRA and CDR2 YSYEKL. The junction had 2 bases not matched to a gene; V was cut back by 4 bases and J by 0 bases. This CDR3 spans 15 amino acids. In DNA, the CDR3 is TGCGCCAGCAGCCCACAGGGGGCTAGCACAGATACGCAGTATTTT. This encodes CASSPQGASTDTQYF.

This rearrangement joins TRBV4-2 to TRBJ2-7, with 9 bases fitting TRBD1. The CDR3 consists of 14 residues. V trimming: 3 bases; J trimming: 4 bases; junction bases outside the gene matches: 4. Germline V lookup: CDR1 LGHNA, CDR2 YNFKEQ. The DNA for the CDR3 is TGTGCCAGCAGCCAGGGACAGGGAGTATACGAGCAGTACTTC. Translated: CASSQGQGVYEQYF.

This chain uses TRBV2 with TRBJ1-1, with 8 bases fitting TRBD1. This CDR3 has 21 amino acids. Looked up from germline, CDR1 is SNHLY and CDR2 is FYNNEI. The J segment lost 0 bases and the V segment lost 8 bases, leaving 26 bases of the junction unmatched. The CDR3 DNA follows: TGTGCCAGCGGGGCTCCGGACAGGGCGACCCTAACTCTGCCAGTGAACACTGAAGCTTTCTTT. Its translation is CASGAPDRATLTLPVNTEAFF.

This chain connects TRBV19 to TRBJ1-5, with 7 bases matching TRBD1. The V and J ends lost 7 bases and 2 bases, in that order; junction bases with no gene match: 5. This CDR3 is 14 amino acids long. Germline CDR1 LNHDA, CDR2 SQIVND (reference sequence). The CDR3 protein is CASTTGIGNQPQHF. The CDR3 nucleotides read TGTGCCAGTACGACAGGGATCGGCAATCAGCCCCAGCATTTT.

The V call is TRBV18, the J call TRBJ2-3; the match to TRBD1 covers 7 bases. With 6 bases clipped from V and 4 bases from J, the junction kept 4 bases outside the gene matches. The CDR3 covers 13 residues. Germline CDR1 is KGHSH and CDR2 is LQKENI. Here the CDR3 reads CASSSQGADTQYF. The CDR3 nucleotides are TGTGCCAGCTCCTCCCAGGGGGCAGATACGCAGTATTTT. The entire variable domain, with the rest obtained from reference TRBV18 and TRBJ2-3, is as follows: NAGVMQNPRHLVRRRGQEARLRCSPMKGHSHVYWYRQLPEEGLKFMVYLQKENIIDESGMPKERFSAEFPKEGPSILRIQQVVRGDSAAYFCASSSQGADTQYFGPGTRLTVL.